This record concerns one T cell receptor (beta chain) sequence. Here immunoSEQ multiplex PCR was the method, and the copy in TCRdb shows in-frame clones only, minus some. This sample has about 14,000 clones; nearly 80% occur once, and the top ten carry roughly 12%. J was trimmed by 7 bases and V by 6 bases; bases with no gene match: 9. CDR3 length equals 15 residues. Germline V lookup: CDR1 LNHDA, CDR2 SQIVND (reference sequence). This entry belongs to a study of technical replicates of blood from a handful of donors. This chain links TRBV19 with TRBJ2-2; 9 nucleotides line up with TRBD2. The sequencing sample was made of PBMCs. The receptor was isolated from a human donor in good health. CDR3 residues: CASSPRTSASGELFF. CDR3 sequence (DNA): TGTGCCAGTAGCCCCCGGACTAGCGCGAGCGGGGAGCTGTTTTTT.